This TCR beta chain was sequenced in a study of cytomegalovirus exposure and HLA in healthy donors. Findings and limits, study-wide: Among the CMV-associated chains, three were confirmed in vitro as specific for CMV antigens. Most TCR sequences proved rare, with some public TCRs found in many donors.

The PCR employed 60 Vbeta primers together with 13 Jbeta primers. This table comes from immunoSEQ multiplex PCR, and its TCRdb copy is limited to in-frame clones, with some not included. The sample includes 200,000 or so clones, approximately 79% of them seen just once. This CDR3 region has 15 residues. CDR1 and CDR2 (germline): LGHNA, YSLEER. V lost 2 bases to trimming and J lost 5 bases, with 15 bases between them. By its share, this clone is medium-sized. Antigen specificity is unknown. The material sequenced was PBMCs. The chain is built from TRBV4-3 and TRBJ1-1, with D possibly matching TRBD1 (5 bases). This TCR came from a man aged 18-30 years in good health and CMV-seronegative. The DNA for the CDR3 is TGCGCCAGCAGCCAACTTCTGACGGGGGGGACTGAAGCTTTCTTT. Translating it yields CASSQLLTGGTEAFF.